This T cell receptor (beta chain) stems from a study of blood T cell repertoires in COVID-19. Overall study: Donors in the United States, Italy and Spain gave samples during acute or convalescent COVID-19. The analysed material was cDNA or gDNA that came from T cells, B-cell-depleted T cells, or PBMCs.

Original analysis: The authors estimated nucleated cell counts from reference gene primer amplification. Generated by immunoSEQ multiplex PCR, the TCRdb table keeps only in-frame clones and is missing some. V and J calls and clone size follow that table, whereas D and trimming were derived from the DNA. The sample yields about 200,000 clones, roughly 88% seen once. Germline trimming cut 6 bases from V and 13 bases from J; bases unmatched to any gene: 9. Germline V lookup: CDR1 SGHAT, CDR2 FQNNGV. This CDR3 region has 11 residues. Seattle-derived patients entered the study during active infection and were followed longitudinally.

This clonotype originated in a man aged 45 to 65 with COVID-19, enrolled during active disease. Sequenced material: peripheral blood. The rearrangement links TRBV11-2 to TRBJ2-7; 7 bases are shared with TRBD1. The CDR3 nucleotides are TGTGCCAGCAGTTCCGGGACAGTACTATACTTC. It translates to CASSSGTVLYF. Full variable domain (remainder filled in from reference TRBV11-2 and TRBJ2-7): EAGVAQSPRYKIIEKRQSVAFWCNPISGHATLYWYQQILGQGPKLLIQFQNNGVVDDSQLPKDRFSAERLKGVDSTLKIQPAKLEDSAVYLCASSSGTVLYFGPGTRLTVT.